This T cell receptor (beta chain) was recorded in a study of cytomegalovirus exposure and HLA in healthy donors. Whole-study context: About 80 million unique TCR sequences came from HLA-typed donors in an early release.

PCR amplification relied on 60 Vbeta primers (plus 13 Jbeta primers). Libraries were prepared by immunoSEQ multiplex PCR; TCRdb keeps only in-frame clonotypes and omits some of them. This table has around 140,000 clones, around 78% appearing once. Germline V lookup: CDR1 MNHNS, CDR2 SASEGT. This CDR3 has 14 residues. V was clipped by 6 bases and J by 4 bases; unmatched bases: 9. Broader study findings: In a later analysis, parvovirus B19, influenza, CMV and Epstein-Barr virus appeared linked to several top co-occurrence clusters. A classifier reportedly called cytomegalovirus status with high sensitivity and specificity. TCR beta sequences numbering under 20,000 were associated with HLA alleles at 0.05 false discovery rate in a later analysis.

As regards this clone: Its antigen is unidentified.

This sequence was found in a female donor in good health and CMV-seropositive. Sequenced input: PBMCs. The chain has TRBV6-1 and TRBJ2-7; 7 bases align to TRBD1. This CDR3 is CASRGQLTVYEQYF. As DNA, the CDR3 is TGTGCCAGCAGGGGACAGCTGACAGTTTACGAGCAGTACTTC.